This T cell receptor beta chain was documented in a study of T cell changes during pregnancy in multiple sclerosis. The repertoire was sequenced with immunoSEQ multiplex PCR; TCRdb's copy has only in-frame clones and lacks some. Among about 68,000 clones, roughly 89% were seen once, and the ten largest hold roughly 3.9%. Germline V gene lookup returns CDR1 SGHKS and CDR2 YYEKEE (reference sequence). This CDR3 has 16 amino acids. The trim removed 4 bases at V and 0 bases at J, leaving 9 bases unmatched. The chain uses TRBV5-5 and TRBJ2-7, with 8 bases fitting TRBD2. The material sequenced was peripheral blood, taken after pregnancy. The source is a female donor in good health, enrolled as a control in a pregnancy study. CDR3 amino acids: CASSRVGSGVSYEQYF. DNA for the CDR3: TGTGCCAGCAGCCGGGTCGGTAGCGGGGTCTCCTACGAGCAGTACTTC.